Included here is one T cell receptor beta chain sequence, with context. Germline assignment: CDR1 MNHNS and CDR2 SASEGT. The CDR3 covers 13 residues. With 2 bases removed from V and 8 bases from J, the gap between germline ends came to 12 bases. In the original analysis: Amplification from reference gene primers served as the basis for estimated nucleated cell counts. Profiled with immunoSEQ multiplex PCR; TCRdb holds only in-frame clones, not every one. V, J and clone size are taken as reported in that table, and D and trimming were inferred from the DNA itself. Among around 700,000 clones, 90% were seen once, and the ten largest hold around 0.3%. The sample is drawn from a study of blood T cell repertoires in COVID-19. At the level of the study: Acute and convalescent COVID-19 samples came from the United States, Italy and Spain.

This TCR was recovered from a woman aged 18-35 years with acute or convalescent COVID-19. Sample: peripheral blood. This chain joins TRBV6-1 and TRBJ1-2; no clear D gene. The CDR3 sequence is CASSESTAGGYTF. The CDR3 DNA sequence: TGTGCCAGCAGTGAAAGTACGGCGGGGGGCTACACCTTC.